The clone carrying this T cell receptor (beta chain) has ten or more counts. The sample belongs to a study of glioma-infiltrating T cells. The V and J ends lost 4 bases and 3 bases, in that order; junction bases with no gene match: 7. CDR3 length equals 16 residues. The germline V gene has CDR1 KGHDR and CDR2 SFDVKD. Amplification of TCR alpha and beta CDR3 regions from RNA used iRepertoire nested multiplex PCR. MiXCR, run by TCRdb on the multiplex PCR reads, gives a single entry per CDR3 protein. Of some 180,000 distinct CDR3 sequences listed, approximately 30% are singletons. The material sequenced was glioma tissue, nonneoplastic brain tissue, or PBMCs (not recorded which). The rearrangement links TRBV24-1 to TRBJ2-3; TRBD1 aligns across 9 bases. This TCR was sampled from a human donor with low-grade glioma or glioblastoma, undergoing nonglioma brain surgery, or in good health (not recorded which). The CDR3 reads CATSEGGTGRTDTQYF. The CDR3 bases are TGTGCCACCAGTGAAGGGGGGACAGGGAGGACAGATACGCAGTATTTT.